The TCR beta chain under discussion was sequenced for a study of shared clonotypes between healthy human individuals (dated by TCRdb to the early 2020s). In the study overall: The cohort included a few men and two women between 18 and 49 years of age. To estimate repertoire size and how much clonotype sharing occurs between individuals, the study deeply sequenced the blood TCR repertoires of several healthy adults. For each donor, three plates each were used for CD4 naive and CD4 memory, two plates were used for CD8 naive, and one plate was used for CD8 memory. To increase sequencing depth and limit assay-specific biases, TCR repertoire library preparation and sequencing were carried out by different laboratories using diverse techniques. Leukapheresis yielded between about 0.85 and 10 billion PBMCs per donor.

About this clone itself: Its antigen remains unidentified. No much larger clone is present one base from it, and per-base qualities are unavailable.

General findings and caveats noted by the study authors: Rarefaction of sorted-subset datasets indicated incomplete sequencing despite the large sequencing depth. Sampling was limited to blood, and TCR repertoires in tissue likely differ from TCR repertoires in blood. Larger estimated clonotype richness was generally found for naive subsets than for memory subsets. Compared with non-shared clonotypes, clonotypes shared by all four sorted-subset donors had higher generation probabilities. Pairwise subsampling led to the expectation that sequencing depth would affect the degree of clonotype sharing among donors. The genetic and exposure-history diversity represented was limited by the small number of donors. When a handful of donors were compared, the shared fraction of clonotypes was about 5.2% for naive CD4, 3.5% for naive CD8, roughly 2.5% for memory CD4, and 0.4% for memory CD8.

CD8 naive samples were obtained by positive selection for CCR7 among CD45RO-negative cells, yielding a CD45RA+CCR7+ population from which TemRA cells were excluded. Donors were healthy HIV-negative adults with no recently reported acute infections or vaccinations. Only Caucasian adults living in Nashville, Tennessee, USA were represented among the donors. After blood collection by leukapheresis, PBMCs were isolated using Ficoll-Histopaque density gradient centrifugation and then cryopreserved in the vapor phase of liquid nitrogen. Analytical flow cytometry was used to check the purity and quantity of every magnetically sorted T cell population. Each sorted fraction had its genomic DNA isolated and then quantified by UV absorbance on a Nanodrop 2000c. Measured from the cysteine to the phenylalanine, the CDR3 is 13 residues long. Here the CDR3 DNA is all that survives: 39 bases in frame from base 1. Per the germline V gene, MDHEN is the CDR1 and SYDVKM is the CDR2. V loses 7 bases of germline sequence and J loses 0 bases, and the interval between the two ends is 7 bases.

Using the deep immunoSEQ assay, multiplex PCR amplified TCR CDR3 regions from genomic DNA. Extracted genomic DNA from each cell subset was spread evenly across all wells of several immunoSEQ 96-well plates, with each plate serving as a replicate. For sorted subsets, around 200 ng genomic DNA, equal to about 30,000 T cell genomes, was loaded into each replicate PCR. Purified libraries were quantified with a Qubit 3.0 fluorometer, sized on a Bioanalyzer 2100, and re-quantified with the KAPA Library Quantification kit. Every immunoSEQ 96-well plate was sequenced on a separate single-read 150-cycle Illumina NextSeq 550 flow cell. Under the source paper's analysis protocol: Because the immunoSEQ output included only junctional sequences and no quality scores, the filtering could not be the same as the filtering used for full-length reads. To assign V/J genes and CDR3, sequences were annotated against IMGT germline references using PyIR, a Python wrapper for IgBLAST v1.9. Reads were removed for weak V/J assignments (E-value above 1e-6), missing CDR3, stop codons, out-of-frame junctions, or ambiguous translated residues. A V3J clonotype was defined by an identical inferred V gene, J gene, and CDR3 amino acid sequence. Percentage overlap between repertoires was computed as shared unique clonotypes divided by the size of the smaller repertoire. Three approaches were used to assess repertoire richness: RTK rarefaction, the Chao1 estimator, and Recon v2.1 estimates of unobserved clonotypes. OLGA was used to compute generation probabilities for all TCRbeta clonotypes that the gDNA method yielded from four donors. TCRdb limited this immuneACCESS table to in-frame rearrangements with V and J called. A share of clones is missing; checked studies link under half to unresolved V genes, and the rest is unexplained. V, J and clone size derive from that table, while D and trimming were established from the DNA sequence. The sample table holds roughly 570,000 clones, of which about 98% were seen once. In total, the top ten clones hold approximately 0.33% of the sample.

The chain employs TRBV28 and TRBJ2-1, with the D segment identity uncertain. Material: naive CD8+ T cells sorted from blood. What the cell subset or site label conveys for this sample: CD45RA+CCR7+. The receptor was derived from a man younger than 45 in good health. In nucleotides, the sequence is TGTGCCAGCACCTGGAGCTCCTACAATGAGCAGTTCTTC. This encodes CASTWSSYNEQFF.